Below, 6 T cell receptor beta chains from the same sample are listed, as sequenced in a study of somatic mutations in cytotoxic T cells in rheumatoid arthritis. Clones were read by immunoSEQ multiplex PCR, and TCRdb kept only the in-frame ones, dropping some. The sample gives 20,000 to 25,000 clones, 85% to 90% of which show up once; approximately 20% is in the top ten. The source material was CD8+ T cells sorted from blood. These TCRs come from a woman between 50 and 59 years old in good health.

The V gene is TRBV28, the J gene TRBJ2-3, with D hard to call. Trimming took off 3 bases at V and 0 bases at J, with 22 bases between the two ends. This CDR3 is 19 amino acids long. Germline V gives CDR1 MDHEN, CDR2 SYDVKM. The CDR3 sequence is CASSFPLGVDGPSTDTQYF. CDR3 in DNA: TGTGCCAGCAGTTTCCCGCTTGGAGTGGACGGCCCTAGCACAGATACGCAGTATTTT.

V is TRBV29-1 and J is TRBJ2-3; D may be TRBD2 (6 bases). Germline CDR1 is SQVTM and CDR2 is ANQGSEA. Trimming removed 3 bases at V and 0 bases at J, with 22 bases between. The CDR3 runs 18 residues. The CDR3 DNA is TGCAGCGTTGATCACGTGGGGCAGATCGGGGGTAGCACAGATACGCAGTATTTT. Translating it yields CSVDHVGQIGGSTDTQYF.

V usage is TRBV4-3 and J usage is TRBJ2-3; unclear D gene. V was cut by 0 bases and J by 4 bases, with 5 bases left in between. CDR3 size: 13 residues. The germline CDR1 and CDR2 sequences are LGHNA and YSLEER. The CDR3 DNA reads as TGCGCCAGCAGCCAAGACTTGTCAGATACGCAGTATTTT. Its translation: CASSQDLSDTQYF.

V usage is TRBV2 and J usage is TRBJ2-1; tentative D call: TRBD1 (7 bases). Germline values: CDR1 SNHLY, CDR2 FYNNEI. This CDR3 is built from 14 residues. The V gene lost 4 bases and the J gene lost 9 bases, with 16 bases spanning the gap. CDR3 protein: CASSARGAVGEQFF. DNA for the CDR3: TGTGCCAGCAGTGCCAGGGGGGCAGTGGGTGAGCAGTTCTTC.

This chain connects TRBV6-4 to TRBJ1-1; TRBD1 matches at 10 bases. Germline CDR1 reads MRHNA; CDR2 reads SNTAGT. After removal of 4 bases from V and 6 bases from J, the junction contained 2 bases not matched to a gene. The CDR3 is 13 residues long. The CDR3 sequence: CASSAGTGAEAFF. In DNA form, the CDR3 reads TGTGCCAGCAGTGCCGGGACAGGGGCTGAAGCTTTCTTT.

CDR3 nucleotide sequence: TGTGCCAGCTCATTACTAGCGGGGGCTTCCAGCTCCTACAATGAGCAGTTCTTC. It codes for CASSLLAGASSSYNEQFF. The chain joins TRBV18 to TRBJ2-1; 11 nucleotides match TRBD2. The ends lost 5 bases at V and 0 bases at J; junction bases unmatched: 9. The V gene's germline CDR1 is KGHSH and CDR2 LQKENI. This CDR3 contains 18 residues.